The 20 T cell receptor beta chains presented below share a single source sample, sequenced in a study of shared clonotypes between healthy human individuals. Assay used: immunoSEQ multiplex PCR; TCRdb lists only in-frame clones, some missing. Of over a million clones listed, approximately 80% were seen once; the top ten hold around 0.47%. Source material: memory CD4+ T cells from PBMCs. Stated subset: CD45RA-negative fraction. These receptors all come from a man aged 18 to 30 in good health. Some clones in this sample may be carry-over from other donors' samples.

This clone was seen a handful of times. Other DNA sequences in the sample encode the same CDR3. The gene calls are TRBV28 and TRBJ2-5, with TRBD1 identical over 11 bases. With 6 bases clipped from V and 2 bases from J, the junction kept 5 bases outside the gene matches. The germline V gene has CDR1 MDHEN and CDR2 SYDVKM. CDR3 length: 15 residues. The CDR3 sequence: CASRRTGGGQETQYF. The CDR3 DNA reads TGTGCCAGCAGACGGACAGGGGGCGGGCAAGAGACCCAGTACTTC.

The chain carries TRBV5-5 and TRBJ1-1; D unresolved. V was clipped by 2 bases and J by 1 base, with 12 bases between them. Germline V gene data show CDR1 as SGHKS and CDR2 as YYEKEE (reference sequence). CDR3 length: 15 amino acids. CDR3 sequence reads: CASSLSGYPNTEAFF. The CDR3 DNA reads as TGTGCCAGCAGCTTAAGCGGATACCCGAACACTGAAGCTTTCTTT.

The rearrangement joins TRBV2 to TRBJ2-4; D not certain. Trimming shortened V by 4 bases and J by 1 base, and 8 bases separated the two germline ends. Germline V gene lookup returns CDR1 SNHLY and CDR2 FYNNEI. The CDR3 is 14 amino acids. The CDR3 region has the DNA TGTGCCAGCAGTGCATCCCAGGCCAAAAACATTCAGTACTTC. The encoded protein is CASSASQAKNIQYF.

V and J are TRBV30 and TRBJ2-1; 9 nucleotides align to TRBD1. The CDR3 spans 15 residues. CDR1 GTSNPN and CDR2 SVGIG come from the germline V gene (reference sequence). The junction had 5 bases not matched to a gene; V was cut back by 5 bases and J by 0 bases. DNA of the CDR3: TGTGCCTGGGGGACAGGGTTGAGCTCCTACAATGAGCAGTTCTTC. Encoded protein: CAWGTGLSSYNEQFF. Full variable domain (missing parts from reference TRBV30 and TRBJ2-1): SQTIHQWPATLVQPVGSPLSLECTVEGTSNPNLYWYRQAAGRGLQLLFYSVGIGQISSEVPQNLSASRPQDRQFILSSKKLLLSDSGFYLCAWGTGLSSYNEQFFGPGTRLTVL.

This clone was seen a few times. The chain recombines TRBV6-1 with TRBJ2-2; D not certain. Germline loops: CDR1 MNHNS, CDR2 SASEGT. V was trimmed by 4 bases and J by 8 bases, leaving 14 bases between them. CDR3 size: 14 residues. CDR3 protein: CASSVGPATGELFF. As DNA, the CDR3 is TGTGCCAGCAGTGTCGGACCTGCGACTGGGGAGCTGTTTTTT.

The chain uses TRBV7-2 and TRBJ2-7, with unresolved D. Per the germline V gene, CDR1 is SGHTA and CDR2 is FQGNSA. V lost 2 bases and J lost 1, with 9 bases in between. The CDR3 is made up of 14 amino acids. The CDR3 nucleotides are TGTGCCAGCAGCTTATCATGGAATTCCTACGAGCAGTACTTC. The encoded protein is CASSLSWNSYEQYF.

The J gene is TRBJ2-7, the V gene TRBV5-1; D is ambiguous. Germline lookup yields CDR1 SGHRS and CDR2 YFSETQ. The CDR3 has 13 amino acids. V lost 5 bases and J lost 9, with 18 bases in between. In DNA form, the CDR3 reads TGCGCCAGCAGTTTGCTCATCGGCCCTCCGCAGTACTTC. The encoded protein is CASSLLIGPPQYF.

The V gene is TRBV6-5, the J gene TRBJ2-3; D unresolved. Germline assignment: CDR1 MNHEY and CDR2 SVGAGI. There are 11 residues in the CDR3. Trimming removed 2 bases from V and 7 bases from J, with 4 bases in between. CDR3 sequence reads: CASSYKYTQYF. In DNA, the CDR3 is TGTGCCAGCAGTTACAAGTATACGCAGTATTTT.

This clone was observed once. The V call is TRBV6-1, the J call TRBJ1-5, with a weak D call TRBD1 (5 bases). This CDR3 is 14 amino acids long. The germline V gene encodes CDR1 MNHNS and CDR2 SASEGT. The ends were cut back, 7 bases at V and 1 base at J, with 11 bases in the middle. CDR3 DNA: TGTGCCAGCAATTGGGGGGGGAGCAATCAGCCCCAGCATTTT. Translation gives CASNWGGSNQPQHF.

This clone was detected only a few times. The chain has TRBV19 and TRBJ1-3, with D hard to call. The V end lost 6 bases, the J end lost 3 bases, and 6 bases lay between the germline ends. CDR1 is LNHDA, CDR2 SQIVND, per germline (reference sequence). There are 12 residues in the CDR3. In DNA form, the CDR3 reads TGTGCCAGTAGGACGGATGGAAACACCATATATTTT. Residues: CASRTDGNTIYF.

The CDR3 reads CASSYSDRGEQYF. CDR3 in DNA: TGCGCCAGCAGCTACTCCGACCGGGGGGAGCAGTACTTC. The chain combines TRBV5-1 with TRBJ2-7; D is possibly TRBD2 (6 bases). The CDR3 has 13 residues. The V gene's germline CDR1 is SGHRS and CDR2 YFSETQ. Trimming took off 3 bases at V and 7 bases at J, with 14 bases between the two ends.

The chain couples TRBV19 to TRBJ2-5; 10 nucleotides match TRBD1. The CDR3 consists of 15 residues. The V segment lost 4 bases and the J segment 3 bases; nucleotides outside the gene matches: 5. From germline, CDR1 is LNHDA and CDR2 SQIVND (reference sequence). CDR3: CASSTYGTGEETQYF. DNA for the CDR3: TGTGCCAGTAGTACCTACGGGACAGGGGAAGAGACCCAGTACTTC.

V is TRBV7-2 and J is TRBJ1-2; the D is unclear. This CDR3 has 14 residues. Trimming removed 4 bases at V and 5 bases at J, with 14 bases between. Germline loops: CDR1 SGHTA, CDR2 FQGNSA. The CDR3 bases are TGTGCCAGCAGCTCCCCAAACCGGTTATATGGCTACACCTTC. Translated, it gives CASSSPNRLYGYTF.

The rearrangement uses TRBV7-3 and TRBJ2-1; D possibly corresponds to TRBD1 (5 bases). Per the germline V gene, CDR1 is SGHTA and CDR2 is FQGTGA. V lost 5 bases to trimming and J lost 4 bases, with 15 bases between them. The CDR3 is 15 residues long. The chain's CDR3 is CASSHDSGSYNEQFF. DNA for the CDR3: TGTGCCAGCAGCCATGACAGTGGGTCGTACAATGAGCAGTTCTTC. Looking up the rest from reference TRBV7-3 and TRBJ2-1 gives the full variable domain: GAGVSQTPSNKVTEKGKYVELRCDPISGHTALYWYRQSLGQGPEFLIYFQGTGAADDSGLPNDRFFAVRPEGSVSTLKIQRTERGDSAVYLCASSHDSGSYNEQFFGPGTRLTVL.

The chain employs TRBV4-1 and TRBJ2-7; D is possibly TRBD1 (6 bases). This CDR3 has 19 residues. The ends were cut back, 1 base at V and 3 bases at J, with 25 bases in the middle. Germline V gene lookup returns CDR1 MGHRA and CDR2 YSYEKL. CDR3 residues: CASSQVGWGPRQDNYEQYF. The CDR3 DNA reads TGCGCCAGCAGCCAAGTCGGGTGGGGACCGAGACAGGACAACTACGAGCAGTACTTC.

This clone was detected a few times. The CDR3 sequence is CASSKGRGFPNYEQYF. The CDR3 nucleotides read TGTGCCAGCAGCAAAGGTCGGGGTTTTCCCAACTACGAGCAGTACTTC. This rearrangement joins TRBV21-1 to TRBJ2-7; the table's D call TRBD2 went unverified against the DNA. TRBV21-1 is a listed pseudogene. The CDR3 length is 16 residues.

This clone was picked up one time. The genes are TRBV5-5 and TRBJ2-1; 12 nucleotides align to TRBD2. Trimming at V came to 0 bases and at J to 8 bases, leaving 0 bases not matched to a gene. The germline V gene encodes CDR1 SGHKS and CDR2 YYEKEE (reference sequence). The CDR3 totals 14 residues. CDR3 in amino acids: CASSLGLAGDEQFF. In DNA form, the CDR3 reads TGTGCCAGCAGCTTGGGACTAGCGGGGGATGAGCAGTTCTTC.

This clone was picked up a small number of times. V is TRBV18 and J is TRBJ1-2; 10 nucleotides match TRBD1. This CDR3 has 17 amino acids. Germline assignment: CDR1 KGHSH and CDR2 LQKENI. J was trimmed by 2 bases and V by 1 base; bases with no gene match: 7. CDR3 sequence (DNA): TGTGCCAGCTCACCACGGCCGACAGGGGGCGAGAACTATGGCTACACCTTC. Its protein is CASSPRPTGGENYGYTF.

This chain links TRBV7-8 with TRBJ2-3, with D perhaps TRBD2 (5 bases). V shed 5 bases and J shed 4 bases, with 13 bases lying between them. The CDR3 consists of 14 residues. Germline lookup yields CDR1 SGHVS and CDR2 FQNEAQ. Here the CDR3 DNA reads TGTGCCAGCAGCCTGAGGGAGAGTTCAGATACGCAGTATTTT. This codes for CASSLRESSDTQYF.

This chain connects TRBV30 to TRBJ1-3; D unresolved. The CDR3 covers 15 residues. Germline lookup yields CDR1 GTSNPN and CDR2 SVGIG (reference sequence). V dropped 3 bases and J dropped 0 bases, with 12 bases sitting between them. The CDR3 loop is CAWSGLGSSGNTIYF. CDR3 coding DNA: TGTGCCTGGAGCGGGCTCGGGAGCTCTGGAAACACCATATATTTT.